The 18 T cell receptor beta chains below come from one sample, sequenced in a study of cytomegalovirus exposure and HLA in healthy donors (dated by TCRdb to the late 2010s). Receptor amplification or capture employed the immunoSEQ multiplex PCR assay. For the multiplex PCR, a mixture combining 60 forward primers for TCR Vbeta segments and 13 reverse primers for TCR Jbeta segments was used. TCRdb took this table from immuneACCESS and kept in-frame rearrangements with V and J called. Such tables lack part of the clones; where checked against another copy, unresolved V genes explain under half of the gap, and the rest is unexplained. The sample has around 190,000 clones on record, around 81% of them singletons. The ten largest account for around 6% of the sample. Sequenced sample: PBMCs. The receptors shown here come from a man in his forties or fifties in good health and CMV-seronegative.

The chain links TRBV30 to TRBJ2-3, with 8 bases that match TRBD2. This CDR3 has 14 amino acids. V gave up 6 bases and J gave up 4 bases; unmatched junction bases: 9. CDR1 and CDR2 from the germline V gene are GTSNPN and SVGIG (reference sequence). CDR3 nucleotides: TGTGCCTGCCCCTCGGCGGGGGGAGCAGATACGCAGTATTTT. It codes for CACPSAGGADTQYF.

This chain connects TRBV19 to TRBJ1-5, with D unresolved. This CDR3 is 15 amino acids long. Per germline, CDR1 LNHDA and CDR2 SQIVND (reference sequence). V lost 5 bases and J lost 7, with 18 bases in between. CDR3 loop: CASSAERYGQQPQHF. CDR3 in DNA: TGTGCCAGTAGTGCGGAACGGTACGGCCAGCAGCCCCAGCATTTT.

V gene TRBV20-1 combines with J gene TRBJ2-7; D is possibly TRBD1 (5 bases). Deletions cut 6 bases from V and 4 bases from J, with 10 bases between. This CDR3 has 11 amino acids. From germline, CDR1 is DFQATT and CDR2 SNEGSKA (reference sequence). The CDR3 DNA reads TGCAGTGCGTTACAGGAGTACGAGCAGTACTTC. This translates into CSALQEYEQYF.

This chain links TRBV11-3 with TRBJ2-1; 11 positions match TRBD2. V lost 4 bases, J lost 3 bases, and 2 bases stayed unmatched. Germline lookup yields CDR1 SGHNT and CDR2 YENEEA. The CDR3 runs 15 residues. CDR3 nucleotide sequence: TGTGCCAGCAGCTCCACTAGCGGGAGCTACAATGAGCAGTTCTTC. It encodes CASSSTSGSYNEQFF. Full variable domain (remainder filled in from reference TRBV11-3 and TRBJ2-1): EAGVVQSPRYKIIEKKQPVAFWCNPISGHNTLYWYLQNLGQGPELLIRYENEEAVDDSQLPKDRFSAERLKGVDSTLKIQPAELGDSAVYLCASSSTSGSYNEQFFGPGTRLTVL.

The chain employs TRBV7-2 and TRBJ1-3, with 9 bases aligning to TRBD1. The germline V gene encodes CDR1 SGHTA and CDR2 FQGNSA. This CDR3 comprises 16 residues. With V trimmed by 5 bases and J by 5 bases, 10 bases remained unmatched. The CDR3 here is CASSPGQGRPRNTIYF. CDR3 bases: TGTGCCAGCAGCCCGGGACAGGGAAGACCAAGAAACACCATATATTTT.

This clone was counted only a few times. Other DNA sequences in this sample translate to the same CDR3. V usage is TRBV30 and J usage is TRBJ1-5; possible D gene TRBD1, 6 bases. The CDR3 is made up of 12 amino acids. The germline CDR1 and CDR2 sequences are GTSNPN and SVGIG (reference sequence). Trimming took 2 bases from V and 7 from J, leaving 9 bases between them. The CDR3 DNA follows: TGTGCCTGGAGTACAGGGAACCAGCCCCAGCATTTT. This gives the protein CAWSTGNQPQHF.

This clone has a handful of counts. This chain links TRBV7-9 with TRBJ2-7; possible D gene TRBD1, 6 bases. Deletions cut 3 bases from V and 7 bases from J, with 10 bases between. Per germline, CDR1 SEHNR and CDR2 FQNEAQ (reference sequence). The CDR3 is 12 residues long. The chain's CDR3 is CASSLAQGEQYF. The CDR3 bases are TGTGCCAGCAGCTTGGCGCAGGGGGAGCAGTACTTC.

The J gene is TRBJ1-6, the V gene TRBV7-2, with 8 nucleotides matching TRBD1. V lost 3 bases and J lost 5; bases outside the gene matches: 9. CDR1 and CDR2 (germline): SGHTA, FQGNSA. The CDR3 has 17 residues. The CDR3 here is CASSLPSGGRNNSPLHF. CDR3 DNA: TGTGCCAGCAGCTTGCCCTCAGGGGGCCGAAATAATTCACCCCTCCACTTT.

This sequence joins TRBV7-9 and TRBJ2-1, with 7 bases lining up with TRBD2. The germline V gene has CDR1 SEHNR and CDR2 FQNEAQ (reference sequence). The CDR3 extends over 15 amino acids. The V gene end was trimmed by 9 bases and the J gene end by 5 bases; junction bases not matched to a gene: 13. CDR3 DNA sequence: TGTGCCAGTGGCGGGCGGGAGAGTATCGACAATGAGCAGTTCTTC. Translated, it gives CASGGRESIDNEQFF.

This clone was detected once. The rearrangement joins TRBV18 to TRBJ2-5; weak D call: TRBD2 (6 bases). CDR3 length equals 14 residues. CDR1 is KGHSH and CDR2 is LQKENI in the germline V gene. The ends were cut back, 3 bases at V and 4 bases at J, with 12 bases in the middle. The CDR3 DNA sequence: TGTGCCAGCTCACCGTCGGGGGATCGAGAGACCCAGTACTTC. It translates to CASSPSGDRETQYF.

This clone was detected once. The J gene is TRBJ2-6, the V gene TRBV29-1; D gene uncertain. The CDR3 is 13 residues long. The V gene lost 2 bases and the J gene lost 4 bases, with 6 bases spanning the gap. Looked up from germline, CDR1 is SQVTM and CDR2 is ANQGSEA. Here the CDR3 reads CSVEFSGANVLTF. The CDR3 DNA reads TGCAGCGTTGAATTCTCCGGGGCCAACGTCCTGACTTTC.

This clone has just a few counts. V is TRBV7-8 and J is TRBJ1-6, with 8 bases identical to TRBD1. Germline loops: CDR1 SGHVS, CDR2 FQNEAQ. The length of the CDR3 is 17 residues. V was pared by 5 bases and J by 7 bases, with 13 bases of the junction left unmatched. The CDR3: CASSPNRPGQVNSPLHF. In nucleotides, the CDR3 is TGTGCCAGCAGCCCCAACCGACCGGGACAGGTGAATTCACCCCTCCACTTT.

About this clone: At one end the junction does not follow the germline gene, possibly because of a read error. The chain links TRBV6-5 to TRBJ2-7, with a weak D call TRBD1 (5 bases). Germline V lookup: CDR1 MNHEY, CDR2 SVGAGI. CDR3 size: 15 residues. The CDR3 loop is CASSYSIQGIYGQYF. For the CDR3, the DNA is TGTGCCAGCAGTTACTCGATTCAGGGTATCTACGGGCAGTACTTC.

This sequence joins TRBV29-1 and TRBJ2-7, with D tentatively TRBD2 (6 bases). Per the germline V gene, CDR1 is SQVTM and CDR2 is ANQGSEA. The CDR3 totals 12 residues. The DNA of the CDR3 is TGCGCCTGTAAGGGGACTTCCTACGAGCAGTACTTC. This sequence encodes CACKGTSYEQYF.

The V and J genes are TRBV30 and TRBJ1-3; D remains ambiguous. Germline CDR1 GTSNPN, CDR2 SVGIG (reference sequence). There are 14 residues in the CDR3. V lost 3 bases and J lost 0, with 9 bases in between. Here the CDR3 reads CAWSDGDSGNTIYF. In DNA, the CDR3 is TGTGCCTGGAGCGACGGGGACTCTGGAAACACCATATATTTT.

This clone was observed a handful of times. The rearrangement joins TRBV5-6 to TRBJ2-7; unclear D gene. Deletions cut 0 bases from V and 5 bases from J, with 6 bases between. CDR3 length: 12 amino acids. CDR1 and CDR2 from the germline V gene are SGHDT and YYEEEE. The CDR3 nucleotides are TGTGCCAGCAGCTTGGGGCAGAACGAGCAGTACTTC. Translating it yields CASSLGQNEQYF.

The chain combines TRBV15 with TRBJ2-3; TRBD2 agrees at 10 bases. Germline-derived CDR1 and CDR2 are LNHNV and YYDKDF (reference sequence). The J segment lost 1 base and the V segment lost 3 bases, leaving 4 bases of the junction unmatched. This CDR3 region has 16 residues. The DNA of the CDR3 is TGTGCCACCAGCAGGGGGACTAGCGACCGCACAGATACGCAGTATTTT. This codes for CATSRGTSDRTDTQYF.

This rearrangement joins TRBV7-9 to TRBJ2-5, with 14 nucleotides matching TRBD2. The last part of the DNA fits TRBJ2-7 better; the J call may be wrong. CDR3 length: 14 amino acids. Germline loops: CDR1 SEHNR, CDR2 FQNEAQ (reference sequence). Here the CDR3 reads CASSWGLAGDEQYF. The CDR3 nucleotides read TGTGCCAGCAGCTGGGGACTAGCGGGAGACGAGCAGTACTTC.